The 2 T cell receptor beta chains below were found in one sample sequenced in a study of T cell repertoires in cytomegalovirus infection (dated by TCRdb to 2018 to 2020). These TCRs are of unknown antigen specificity. What the treatment or condition label conveys for this sample: in vitro stimulation with specific CMV peptide epitopes to enrich CMV-specific T cells. The instrument was an Illumina HiSeq 1500. The public reads were reprocessed in TCRdb via fastp at Q25 and MiXCR, keeping in-frame beta chains. Rows with a matching CDR3 protein are joined into one entry that keeps the most common DNA and genes. The sample table lists about 920,000 distinct CDR3 sequences, approximately 30% of them with a count of one. Around an eighth of the sample is in the top ten clones. The specimen was cultured CD8+ T cells from PBMCs, collected from culture after CMV antigen stimulation. The receptors here all came from a human donor in good health (CMV status not recorded). Some clones in this sample may be carry-over from other donors' samples.

The chain joins TRBV20-1 to TRBJ2-5; 8 bases line up with TRBD2. The CDR3 covers 15 residues. CDR1 and CDR2 (germline): DFQATT, SNEGSKA (reference sequence). The V gene end was trimmed by 3 bases and the J gene end by 5 bases; junction bases not matched to a gene: 11. In nucleotides, the CDR3 is TGCAGTGCTAGCCGGGCGGGTCGGGGGGGCGAGACCCAGTACTTC. Its protein product is CSASRAGRGGETQYF.

This clonotype was recorded a few times. This chain connects TRBV5-6 to TRBJ1-4; the D gene is possibly TRBD1 (5 bases). V gave up 4 bases and J gave up 8 bases, with 9 bases separating them. Germline CDR1 and CDR2: SGHDT and YYEEEE. The CDR3 has 12 amino acids. CDR3 nucleotides: TGTGCCAGCAGCGATCAGGGCGAAAAACTGTTTTTT. Residues: CASSDQGEKLFF.